Following are 31 T cell receptor beta chains from one sample sequenced in a study of beta chain features in type 1 diabetes. The authors reverse transcribed all of the isolated RNA, so sequencing captured expressed TCRB transcripts. Profiling relied on immunoSEQ multiplex PCR, and the TCRdb table lists in-frame clones only, not all of them. The sample comprises about 340,000 clones, approximately 13% of which are singletons, and around 0.016% rests with the top ten. These receptors have no identified antigens. General study results and limits: In every one of the four CD4+ subsets, TCRB CDR3s were moderately but significantly shorter in Type 1 diabetes patients.

Sequenced material: naive CD4+ T cells from blood. The receptors originated from a woman aged 18-29 years with type 1 diabetes.

The gene calls are TRBV10-3 and TRBJ2-7; 14 nucleotides align to TRBD2. V shed 10 bases and J 0 bases; nucleotides not matched to a gene: 8. Germline CDR1 reads ENHRY; CDR2 reads SYGVKD. The CDR3 totals 16 residues. DNA for the CDR3: TGTGCCACCGGGACTAGCGGGAGCCCCTCCTCCTACGAGCAGTACTTC. It codes for CATGTSGSPSSYEQYF.

The V call is TRBV2, the J call TRBJ2-1; D unclear. This CDR3 is built from 13 residues. The germline V gene encodes CDR1 SNHLY and CDR2 FYNNEI. V lost 3 bases to trimming and J lost 9 bases, with 12 bases between them. CDR3 residues: CASSDRGKIEQFF. CDR3 bases: TGTGCCAGCAGTGACCGCGGAAAAATTGAGCAGTTCTTC.

The genes are TRBV5-1 and TRBJ2-3; D unclear. CDR3 size: 15 residues. Per germline, CDR1 SGHRS and CDR2 YFSETQ. Trimming took 0 bases from V and 3 from J, leaving 11 bases between them. CDR3 protein: CASSLGKPRTDTQYF. CDR3 DNA: TGCGCCAGCAGCTTGGGGAAGCCTAGGACAGATACGCAGTATTTT.

Regarding this clone: Distinct nucleotide sequences in the sample also encode this CDR3. The J gene is TRBJ1-5, the V gene TRBV30, with D perhaps matching TRBD1 (6 bases). This CDR3 is 14 amino acids long. Per the germline V gene, CDR1 is GTSNPN and CDR2 is SVGIG (reference sequence). With 0 bases removed from V and 6 bases from J, the gap between germline ends came to 12 bases. The CDR3 is CAWSVGGAGQPQHF. The CDR3 nucleotides read TGTGCCTGGAGTGTTGGGGGGGCAGGTCAGCCCCAGCATTTT.

Only a few counts were recorded for this clone. The V call is TRBV9, the J call TRBJ2-5, with D possibly TRBD2 on 6 matching bases. Trimming cost V 6 bases and J 2 bases, with 23 bases left between them. There are 17 residues in the CDR3. Germline V gives CDR1 SGDLS, CDR2 YYNGEE. CDR3: CASTPSDAGRWQETQYF. CDR3 sequence (DNA): TGTGCCAGCACACCCTCCGACGCGGGACGATGGCAAGAGACCCAGTACTTC.

The chain recombines TRBV12-5 with TRBJ2-7; no clear D. The CDR3 consists of 14 residues. The V gene's germline CDR1 is LGHNT and CDR2 FRNRAP. V was pared by 1 base and J by 1 base, with 8 bases between. This CDR3 is CASGLDGDSYEQYV. Written as DNA, the CDR3 is TGTGCTAGTGGTTTGGATGGAGATTCCTACGAGCAGTACGTC.

This clone has just a few counts. V and J are TRBV27 and TRBJ2-2; D call uncertain. CDR1 and CDR2 (germline): MNHEY, SMNVEV (reference sequence). V dropped 2 bases and J dropped 7 bases, with 8 bases sitting between them. This CDR3 has 13 amino acids. CDR3 sequence (DNA): TGTGCCAGCAGTTTAGAGGAAGGCGGGGAGCTGTTTTTT. It translates to CASSLEEGGELFF.

This clone was seen ten or more times. The V gene is TRBV29-1, the J gene TRBJ2-3; 7 bases align to TRBD1. With 6 bases clipped from V and 2 bases from J, the junction kept 2 bases outside the gene matches. The CDR3 has 12 residues. Germline V gene data show CDR1 as SQVTM and CDR2 as ANQGSEA. The CDR3 DNA sequence: TGCAGCGTAGGACAGGCCACAGATACGCAGTATTTT. Protein: CSVGQATDTQYF.

Regarding this clone: At one boundary the junction diverges from the germline segment, which might be a read error. The chain carries TRBV20-1 and TRBJ2-7; 11 nucleotides match TRBD2. The CDR3 runs 11 residues. Germline CDR1 is DFQATT and CDR2 is SNEGSKA (reference sequence). The CDR3 here is CSARERLAGHF. CDR3 sequence (DNA): TGCAGTGCTAGAGAAAGACTAGCGGGACACTTC.

This clone turned up a few times. This chain joins TRBV28 and TRBJ1-2, with 12 bases matching TRBD1. Germline V CDR1 and CDR2: MDHEN, SYDVKM. The V segment lost 6 bases and the J segment 8 bases; nucleotides outside the gene matches: 7. There are 14 residues in the CDR3. This CDR3 is CASRTGTGGAGYTF. For the CDR3, the DNA is TGTGCCAGCAGAACCGGGACAGGGGGCGCGGGCTACACCTTC.

The genes are TRBV19 and TRBJ2-2, with 8 bases identical to TRBD1. Germline values: CDR1 LNHDA, CDR2 SQIVND (reference sequence). The CDR3 is 16 amino acids. The V segment lost 4 bases and the J segment 1 base; nucleotides outside the gene matches: 5. CDR3 sequence reads: CASSRGQAMNTGELFF. In nucleotides, the CDR3 is TGTGCCAGTAGTAGGGGACAGGCCATGAACACCGGGGAGCTGTTTTTT.

V is TRBV5-1 and J is TRBJ1-2; unclear D gene. The V end was cut by 0 bases, the J end by 6 bases, with 15 bases between. Germline assignment: CDR1 SGHRS and CDR2 YFSETQ. The CDR3 has 15 amino acids. The CDR3 DNA sequence: TGCGCCAGCAGCTTGGGGGAGGCACGGTGGAATGGCTACACCTTC. As protein: CASSLGEARWNGYTF.

This clone was counted between two and nine times. V usage is TRBV27 and J usage is TRBJ2-3; 11 positions agree with TRBD2. The V gene's germline CDR1 is MNHEY and CDR2 SMNVEV (reference sequence). The CDR3 runs to 17 residues. V was clipped by 9 bases and J by 2 bases; unmatched bases: 13. This chain's CDR3 is CASKLAGEARSTDTQYF. The DNA of the CDR3 is TGTGCCAGTAAACTAGCGGGAGAGGCAAGGTCCACAGATACGCAGTATTTT.

This clone was counted a few times. The V call is TRBV7-3, the J call TRBJ2-2, with D hard to call. The CDR3 has 15 residues. Germline V gene lookup returns CDR1 SGHTA and CDR2 FQGTGA. The V end lost 6 bases, the J end lost 5 bases, and 16 bases lay between the germline ends. The CDR3 DNA sequence: TGTGCCAGCAGTCCGGGTGGTTCGTATACCGGGGAGCTGTTTTTT. As protein: CASSPGGSYTGELFF.

The sample holds a few counts of this clone. This rearrangement joins TRBV11-1 to TRBJ1-2; TRBD1 matches at 9 bases. Germline CDR1 is SGHAT and CDR2 is FQDESV (reference sequence). This CDR3 region has 13 residues. V lost 5 bases, J lost 5 bases, and 3 bases stayed unmatched. The CDR3: CASSPGTGYGYTF. In DNA, the CDR3 is TGTGCCAGCAGCCCGGGGACAGGGTATGGCTACACCTTC.

The chain is built from TRBV30 and TRBJ2-7; 8 bases are a match to TRBD2. The CDR3 has 16 residues. V gave up 0 bases and J gave up 0 bases; unmatched junction bases: 7. Germline CDR1 GTSNPN, CDR2 SVGIG (reference sequence). The CDR3, as DNA: TGTGCCTGGAGTGTAAGGGGCGGGGGGAGCTCCTACGAGCAGTACGTC. This codes for CAWSVRGGGSSYEQYV.

This chain joins TRBV11-2 and TRBJ1-1; 7 bases align to TRBD1. Germline assignment: CDR1 SGHAT and CDR2 FQNNGV. With 1 base clipped from V and 2 bases from J, the junction kept 4 bases outside the gene matches. CDR3 length equals 15 residues. CDR3 sequence reads: CASSLVDRANTEAFF. DNA of the CDR3: TGTGCCAGCAGCTTAGTCGACAGGGCTAACACTGAAGCTTTCTTT.

The chain employs TRBV19 and TRBJ2-7, with 11 bases fitting TRBD1. The junction had 7 bases not matched to a gene; V was cut back by 7 bases and J by 2 bases. CDR3 length: 15 amino acids. The germline gives CDR1 LNHDA, CDR2 SQIVND (reference sequence). The CDR3 sequence is CASIKSGQGAYEQYF. CDR3 in DNA: TGTGCCAGTATTAAATCGGGACAGGGGGCCTACGAGCAGTACTTC.

This clone was observed a handful of times. This rearrangement joins TRBV10-3 to TRBJ2-1, with TRBD2 matching over 10 bases. V lost 10 bases and J lost 8; bases outside the gene matches: 11. CDR1 ENHRY and CDR2 SYGVKD come from the germline V gene. The CDR3 is 14 residues long. DNA of the CDR3: TGTGCCACTAGGGCTAGCGGGAGTATGGATGAGCAGTTCTTC. It codes for CATRASGSMDEQFF.

Only a few counts were recorded for this clone. This sequence joins TRBV27 and TRBJ2-3; 8 bases align to TRBD2. Germline CDR1 and CDR2: MNHEY and SMNVEV (reference sequence). V shed 8 bases and J 2 bases; nucleotides not matched to a gene: 9. The CDR3 covers 15 residues. This CDR3 reads CASAFREGPTDTQYF. The CDR3 nucleotides read TGTGCCAGCGCATTTCGGGAGGGCCCCACAGATACGCAGTATTTT.

The chain is built from TRBV6-6 and TRBJ1-5; possible D gene TRBD1, 5 bases. The CDR3 has 14 amino acids. Trimming took off 6 bases at V and 3 bases at J, with 12 bases between the two ends. Germline V CDR1 and CDR2: MNHNY, SVGAGI (reference sequence). For the CDR3, the DNA is TGTGCCAGCAGATCGGGGGAGGTCAATCAGCCCCAGCATTTT. Translation: CASRSGEVNQPQHF.

This clone was seen only a few times. J is TRBJ2-7 and V is TRBV28, with TRBD2 matching 8 bases. The J segment lost 1 base and the V segment lost 2 bases, leaving 22 bases of the junction unmatched. CDR1 and CDR2 (germline): MDHEN, SYDVKM. The CDR3 is 21 residues long. The CDR3 spells CASSLGIRGHGRSGSSYEQYV. In DNA, the CDR3 is TGTGCCAGCAGTTTAGGTATCCGGGGTCATGGGCGGAGCGGGAGTTCCTACGAGCAGTACGTC.

The count of this clone is one. This chain uses TRBV18 with TRBJ2-7; the D gene is possibly TRBD1 (6 bases). Looked up from germline, CDR1 is KGHSH and CDR2 is LQKENI. V was trimmed by 5 bases and J by 5 bases, leaving 16 bases between them. This CDR3 has 14 amino acids. The CDR3 is CASSSQGIANEQYV. The CDR3 DNA follows: TGTGCCAGCTCATCTCAGGGGATCGCGAACGAGCAGTACGTC.

The sample holds a few counts of this clone. Additional DNA sequences in this sample encode the identical CDR3. The chain is built from TRBV7-2 and TRBJ2-7, with 10 bases fitting TRBD2. With V trimmed by 1 base and J by 0 bases, 0 bases remained unmatched. Germline values: CDR1 SGHTA, CDR2 FQGNSA. The CDR3 sequence is 15 residues long. CDR3 nucleotides: TGTGCCAGCAGCTTAGGGACTAGCGGCTCCTACGAGCAGTACTTC. It is translated as CASSLGTSGSYEQYF.

In its sample, this clone was seen a few times. This sequence joins TRBV27 and TRBJ1-2; 9 bases map to TRBD1. The CDR3 contains 13 residues. The J segment lost 6 bases and the V segment lost 5 bases, leaving 4 bases of the junction unmatched. In germline, CDR1 is MNHEY, CDR2 SMNVEV (reference sequence). The CDR3 spells CASSPGQGHGYTF. For the CDR3, the DNA is TGTGCCAGCAGTCCAGGACAGGGGCATGGCTACACCTTC.

The CDR3 sequence: CASSLPGGETQYF. The CDR3 DNA follows: TGTGCCAGCAGCCTTCCGGGTGGGGAGACCCAGTACTTC. J is TRBJ2-5 and V is TRBV11-3; D gene unclear. Germline assignment: CDR1 SGHNT and CDR2 YENEEA. Trimming pared 5 bases from V and 5 bases from J, leaving 12 bases between. This CDR3 region has 13 residues.

The V gene is TRBV18, the J gene TRBJ2-3; D is perhaps TRBD1 (6 bases). The CDR3 has 14 amino acids. V was trimmed by 3 bases and J by 2 bases, leaving 9 bases between them. CDR1 and CDR2 from the germline V gene are KGHSH and LQKENI. The CDR3 reads CASSPRQATDTQYF. CDR3 sequence (DNA): TGTGCCAGCTCACCGCGACAGGCCACAGATACGCAGTATTTT.

The genes are TRBV5-1 and TRBJ2-2; D is possibly TRBD2 (5 bases). The length of the CDR3 is 14 residues. The germline CDR1 and CDR2 sequences are SGHRS and YFSETQ. V lost 4 bases to trimming and J lost 4 bases, with 11 bases between them. CDR3 nucleotides: TGCGCCAGCAGCGTGGGAGTGGTCACCGGGGAGCTGTTTTTT. Translated: CASSVGVVTGELFF.

This clone has more than one count but fewer than ten. The V and J genes are TRBV11-2 and TRBJ2-2; 10 bases fit TRBD2. The CDR3 totals 16 residues. V lost 6 bases, J lost 0 bases, and 4 bases stayed unmatched. Per germline, CDR1 SGHAT and CDR2 FQNNGV. CDR3 nucleotide sequence: TGTGCCAGCAGAAAACTAGCGGGAACGAACACCGGGGAGCTGTTTTTT. Protein sequence: CASRKLAGTNTGELFF.

This clone was counted only a few times. This chain connects TRBV5-4 to TRBJ2-1, with D maybe TRBD1 (5 bases). This CDR3 is 16 amino acids long. CDR1 and CDR2 (germline): SGHNT, YYREEE (reference sequence). Between the trimmed V and J ends, which lost 4 bases and 0 bases, there was a span of 14 bases. In DNA form, the CDR3 reads TGTGCCAGCAGCGACCCCAGGGCCCGCTCCTACAATGAGCAGTTCTTC. Protein product: CASSDPRARSYNEQFF.

This chain joins TRBV2 and TRBJ2-7; D gene unclear. Trimming removed 5 bases at V and 7 bases at J, with 15 bases between. The CDR3 loop spans 13 amino acids. CDR1 SNHLY and CDR2 FYNNEI come from the germline V gene. Here the CDR3 DNA reads TGTGCCAGCAGTACACTGACTGATACGGAGCAGTACGTC. Its protein is CASSTLTDTEQYV.